The 10 T cell receptor beta chains given below trace back to one sample, sequenced in a study of blood T cells in healthy people across ages. PCR was performed a second time for about 6 to 12 cycles using a sample-barcoded 5' primer and a J-beta primer mix. TCRdb analysed the 5' RACE reads with MiXCR anew, one entry per CDR3 protein. The repertoire holds 550,000 to 750,000 distinct CDR3 sequences, with roughly 20% as singletons. Specimen: blood. These receptors came from a man in his 70s in good health.

The chain uses TRBV30 and TRBJ2-3, with 9 bases aligning to TRBD2. J lost 4 bases, V lost 8 bases, and 10 bases had no gene match. This CDR3 spans 14 amino acids. CDR1 and CDR2 (germline): GTSNPN, SVGIG (reference sequence). In nucleotides, the CDR3 is TGTGCCGGCCGGTCTAGCGGGAACCCAGATACGCAGTATTTT. Translation: CAGRSSGNPDTQYF.

The chain links TRBV28 to TRBJ2-2; D remains unclear. The CDR3 covers 18 residues. Trimming cost V 5 bases and J 8 bases, with 27 bases left between them. Germline CDR1 and CDR2: MDHEN and SYDVKM. The DNA of the CDR3 is TGTGCCAGCAGTACCTATTACCGGCGCCTGTCTTCGGCTGGGGAGCTGTTTTTT. This gives the protein CASSTYYRRLSSAGELFF.

This clonotype was seen more than once but under ten times. The chain is built from TRBV20-1 and TRBJ2-3; the match to TRBD2 covers 10 bases. J was trimmed by 5 bases and V by 4 bases; bases with no gene match: 9. CDR3 length: 15 amino acids. Looked up from germline, CDR1 is DFQATT and CDR2 is SNEGSKA (reference sequence). CDR3: CSATEREGPVDTQYF. CDR3 in DNA: TGCAGTGCTACCGAGCGGGAGGGCCCCGTAGATACGCAGTATTTT.

The gene calls are TRBV14 and TRBJ2-1; D call uncertain. The ends were cut back, 2 bases at V and 0 bases at J, with 8 bases in the middle. The germline V gene has CDR1 SGHDN and CDR2 FVKESK. The CDR3 runs 15 residues. The CDR3 bases are TGTGCCAGCAGCCAAATCGGTAGCTCCTACAATGAGCAGTTCTTC. It translates to CASSQIGSSYNEQFF.

This clonotype was counted only a few times. The V call is TRBV27, the J call TRBJ1-5; 9 bases are a match to TRBD1. The trim removed 5 bases at V and 9 bases at J, leaving 8 bases unmatched. Germline CDR1 is MNHEY and CDR2 is SMNVEV (reference sequence). There are 14 residues in the CDR3. As DNA, the CDR3 is TGTGCCAGCAGTCCGGGACAGGGAGAGGGGCCCCAGCATTTT. It yields the protein CASSPGQGEGPQHF.

J is TRBJ2-1 and V is TRBV2; 9 nucleotides match TRBD2. The CDR3 contains 16 residues. J gave up 4 bases and V 3 bases, and 7 bases lay outside the gene matches. From germline, CDR1 is SNHLY and CDR2 FYNNEI. DNA of the CDR3: TGTGCCAGCAGTGAGACCGGGACTAGCAGATACAATGAGCAGTTCTTC. Its translation: CASSETGTSRYNEQFF.

The chain links TRBV20-1 to TRBJ2-1, with D uncertain. The closer fit of TRBJ2-5 to the DNA end suggests the J call may be wrong. Per germline, CDR1 DFQATT and CDR2 SNEGSKA (reference sequence). This CDR3 spans 11 amino acids. The CDR3 reads CSASRHETQYF. CDR3 sequence (DNA): TGCAGTGCTAGCAGGCATGAGACCCAGTACTTC.

This clonotype has a handful of counts. The chain recombines TRBV3-1 with TRBJ2-5; D might be TRBD1 (5 bases). Germline-derived CDR1 and CDR2 are LGHDT and YNNKEL (reference sequence). There are 17 residues in the CDR3. Trimming took 4 bases from V and 4 from J, leaving 22 bases between them. The CDR3 region has the DNA TGTGCCAGCAGCCTCATGGGCGACAGAGTAGGACGAGAGACCCAGTACTTC. Amino acid sequence: CASSLMGDRVGRETQYF.

In this sample, this clonotype turned up a few times. The J gene is TRBJ2-4, the V gene TRBV6-4, with 8 bases that match TRBD2. Germline trimming cut 6 bases from V and 9 bases from J; bases unmatched to any gene: 7. Germline CDR1 and CDR2: MRHNA and SNTAGT. This CDR3 contains 13 residues. The CDR3, as DNA: TGTGCCAGCAGCGTCCAGCGGGAGAGCATTCAGTACTTC. This encodes CASSVQRESIQYF.

The chain uses TRBV3-1 and TRBJ2-1; D gene ambiguous. The CDR3 contains 15 residues. V was trimmed by 4 bases and J by 1 base, leaving 11 bases between them. Germline-derived CDR1 and CDR2 are LGHDT and YNNKEL (reference sequence). DNA for the CDR3: TGTGCCAGCAGCCCGGCGCCTCGGTCCTACAATGAGCAGTTCTTC. Amino acids: CASSPAPRSYNEQFF.